The 18 T cell receptor beta chains listed next were all sequenced from one sample in a study of CD8 T cells in ankylosing spondylitis. These receptors have no known antigen. Study findings and constraints: There was a TCR beta motif, made of 7 or 8 highly homologous variants, that appeared characteristic of ankylosing spondylitis blood.

TCRdb recomputed calls from the 5' RACE reads with MiXCR, one row per CDR3 protein. The top ten clones hold 15% to 20% of a sample with over 600,000 distinct CDR3 sequences, roughly 19% of them seen once. The specimen was blood, either unsorted or a sorted T cell fraction (not recorded which). All receptors come from a male donor with ankylosing spondylitis.

The rearrangement uses TRBV4-3 and TRBJ2-1; TRBD1 is a possible D gene (5 bases). CDR1 and CDR2 (germline): LGHNA, YSLEER. This CDR3 is 13 amino acids long. V was clipped by 0 bases and J by 8 bases, with 8 bases between them. The CDR3 loop reads CASSQESGYEQFF. CDR3 coding DNA: TGCGCCAGCAGCCAAGAATCAGGGTATGAGCAGTTCTTC.

This clonotype has only a few counts. The rearrangement joins TRBV2 to TRBJ2-1, with D unresolved. V dropped 3 bases and J dropped 2 bases, with 8 bases sitting between them. This CDR3 is built from 14 residues. Germline loops: CDR1 SNHLY, CDR2 FYNNEI. CDR3 bases: TGTGCCAGCAGTGAGCTCAGAACCTACAATGAGCAGTTCTTC. Protein product: CASSELRTYNEQFF.

This clonotype occurred a few times. The chain links TRBV12-3 or TRBV12-4 to TRBJ1-6; a possible D gene is TRBD1 (5 bases). V dropped 7 bases and J dropped 0 bases, with 16 bases sitting between them. The CDR3 runs 17 residues. The CDR3 DNA sequence: TGTGCCAGCACGCCGGGGGGATTTGGCTCCTATAATTCACCCCTCCACTTT. Encoded protein: CASTPGGFGSYNSPLHF.

The chain couples TRBV5-6 to TRBJ1-3; D unresolved. The V gene's germline CDR1 is SGHDT and CDR2 YYEEEE. V shed 0 bases and J shed 2 bases, with 12 bases lying between them. CDR3 length: 16 amino acids. The chain's CDR3 is CASSLGADETGNTIYF. DNA for the CDR3: TGTGCCAGCAGCTTGGGCGCTGACGAAACTGGAAACACCATATATTTT.

The chain joins TRBV29-1 to TRBJ1-1, with D possibly matching TRBD1 (6 bases). Germline V gives CDR1 SQVTM, CDR2 ANQGSEA. Trimming pared 7 bases from V and 3 bases from J, leaving 9 bases between. The CDR3 totals 11 residues. Written as DNA, the CDR3 is TGCAGCGCCCGGACAGACACTGAAGCTTTCTTT. Its protein is CSARTDTEAFF.

This clonotype appeared a few times. This rearrangement joins TRBV4-1 to TRBJ2-7; D may be TRBD1 (5 bases). Per the germline V gene, CDR1 is MGHRA and CDR2 is YSYEKL. Deletions cut 5 bases from V and 3 bases from J, with 11 bases between. This CDR3 comprises 13 residues. CDR3 residues: CASSADSYYEQYF. CDR3 sequence (DNA): TGCGCCAGCAGCGCCGACAGTTACTACGAGCAGTACTTC.

J is TRBJ2-3 and V is TRBV2; TRBD1 matches at 7 bases. Per germline, CDR1 SNHLY and CDR2 FYNNEI. CDR3 length equals 14 residues. V was pared by 8 bases and J by 4 bases, with 9 bases of the junction left unmatched. The CDR3 region has the DNA TGTGCCAGCGGCAGGGACAGCCTTCCAGATACGCAGTATTTT. It yields the protein CASGRDSLPDTQYF.

The V call is TRBV6-5, the J call TRBJ2-7; D is perhaps TRBD1 or TRBD2 (5 bases each). CDR1 MNHEY and CDR2 SVGAGI come from the germline V gene. The CDR3 has 12 amino acids. The V gene lost 8 bases and the J gene lost 7 bases, with 15 bases spanning the gap. This chain's CDR3 is CASFGTFEEQYF. The CDR3 DNA is TGTGCCAGCTTCGGGACGTTTGAGGAGCAGTACTTC.

V usage is TRBV18 and J usage is TRBJ2-2, with 12 bases aligning to TRBD1. V was clipped by 3 bases and J by 6 bases; unmatched bases: 8. CDR1 and CDR2 (germline): KGHSH, LQKENI. The CDR3 has 17 amino acids. In nucleotides, the CDR3 is TGTGCCAGCTCACCCCCGGGACAGGGGGCGCGTCCCGGGGAGCTGTTTTTT. The encoded protein is CASSPPGQGARPGELFF.

The rearrangement uses TRBV7-9 and TRBJ1-2; a weak D match, TRBD1 (5 bases). Looked up from germline, CDR1 is SEHNR and CDR2 is FQNEAQ (reference sequence). Trimming left V 0 bases short and J 8 bases short, with 10 bases between. CDR3 length equals 13 residues. The CDR3 region has the DNA TGTGCCAGCAGCTTAGCGCAGGGAGGGGGCTACACCTTC. Protein: CASSLAQGGGYTF.

This chain links TRBV6-5 with TRBJ2-7; unclear D gene. Trimming left V 0 bases short and J 5 bases short, with 11 bases between. From germline, CDR1 is MNHEY and CDR2 SVGAGI. This CDR3 comprises 14 residues. The CDR3: CASSYSGQANEQYF. The CDR3 nucleotides read TGTGCCAGCAGTTACTCCGGGCAGGCTAACGAGCAGTACTTC.

This clonotype has at least ten counts. The chain is built from TRBV3-1 and TRBJ1-2; perhaps TRBD1 as D (5 bases). Trimming took off 4 bases at V and 4 bases at J, with 10 bases between the two ends. The CDR3 contains 13 residues. Looked up from germline, CDR1 is LGHDT and CDR2 is YNNKEL (reference sequence). Here the CDR3 reads CASSPGTAYGYTF. CDR3 bases: TGTGCCAGCAGCCCAGGGACCGCCTATGGCTACACCTTC.

The chain couples TRBV4-1 to TRBJ2-7; a weak D match, TRBD2 (6 bases). The CDR3 loop spans 14 amino acids. Germline CDR1 is MGHRA and CDR2 is YSYEKL. V gave up 0 bases and J gave up 5 bases, with 11 bases separating them. The CDR3: CASSQEGGVHEQYF. In DNA, the CDR3 is TGCGCCAGCAGCCAAGAAGGAGGGGTCCACGAGCAGTACTTC.

The V gene is TRBV29-1, the J gene TRBJ2-5, with TRBD2 matching 10 bases. Losses at the gene ends were 4 bases for V and 5 bases for J; bases not matched to a gene: 13. The germline V gene encodes CDR1 SQVTM and CDR2 ANQGSEA. This CDR3 region has 16 residues. As DNA, the CDR3 is TGCAGCGTTGTTCGGTCTAGCGGGAGTACTTCGGAGACCCAGTACTTC. It translates to CSVVRSSGSTSETQYF. Complete variable domain (other parts from reference TRBV29-1 and TRBJ2-5): SAVISQKPSRDICQRGTSLTIQCQVDSQVTMMFWYRQQPGQSLTLIATANQGSEATYESGFVIDKFPISRPNLTFSTLTVSNMSPEDSSIYLCSVVRSSGSTSETQYFGPGTRLLVL.

This clonotype was observed a handful of times. V and J are TRBV12-3 or TRBV12-4 and TRBJ2-5; possible D gene TRBD2, 5 bases. This CDR3 comprises 13 residues. Trimming took 2 bases from V and 5 from J, leaving 9 bases between them. CDR3: CASSLLASETQYF. As DNA, the CDR3 is TGTGCCAGCAGTTTACTGGCTAGCGAGACCCAGTACTTC.

In this sample, this clonotype turned up a few times. The rearrangement joins TRBV6-1 to TRBJ1-2; no firm D call. CDR3 length: 13 residues. Germline V gives CDR1 MNHNS, CDR2 SASEGT. V was pared by 6 bases and J by 2 bases, with 10 bases between. The DNA of the CDR3 is TGTGCCAGCAGAAATCCAACAAACTATGGCTACACCTTC. This encodes CASRNPTNYGYTF.

This clonotype was detected a few times. The chain carries TRBV14 and TRBJ2-1; maybe TRBD1 (6 bases). The V end lost 1 base, the J end lost 3 bases, and 19 bases lay between the germline ends. The germline gives CDR1 SGHDN, CDR2 FVKESK. The CDR3 covers 18 residues. CDR3 DNA: TGTGCCAGCAGCCAAGGGGCGATTCTAGGGGGTTACTACAATGAGCAGTTCTTC. Amino acids: CASSQGAILGGYYNEQFF.

This clonotype was seen only a few times. The chain combines TRBV29-1 with TRBJ2-1; TRBD2 is a possible D gene (6 bases). The CDR3 spans 11 residues. Germline-derived CDR1 and CDR2 are SQVTM and ANQGSEA. The V end was cut by 4 bases, the J end by 10 bases, with 11 bases between. CDR3 DNA: TGCAGCGTTGTGCGTGGAGGGGAGCAGTTCTTC. Translated: CSVVRGGEQFF.